The entry below describes one T cell receptor beta chain. Its antigen is unidentified. This record belongs to a study of cytomegalovirus exposure and HLA in healthy donors. Per germline, CDR1 SGHDN and CDR2 FVKESK. The V end lost 0 bases, the J end lost 8 bases, and 27 bases lay between the germline ends. The CDR3 spans 19 residues. Study findings and constraints: Cytomegalovirus association was listed for about 180 TCR beta chains.

PCR primers comprised 60 Vbeta and 13 Jbeta primers. Produced via immunoSEQ multiplex PCR; TCRdb's table is partial and in-frame only. The sample records about 250,000 clones, approximately 70% being singletons. Material for sequencing was PBMCs. This sequence joins TRBV14 and TRBJ2-3; D gene ambiguous. This receptor was identified in a female donor in good health and CMV-seronegative. In DNA, the CDR3 is TGTGCCAGCAGCCAAGAAGAAACCCTAAGGAAGAGCGAACTCCGTACGCAGTATTTT. It is translated as CASSQEETLRKSELRTQYF.